This entry lists 21 T cell receptor beta chains sequenced from one sample in a study of a mutant IDH1 vaccine in newly diagnosed glioma (dated by TCRdb to about 2021). The time point label corresponds to: week 47, end of study. Each vaccine dose was 300 ug of a 20-mer mutant IDH1 peptide in Montanide, given subcutaneously with topical imiquimod. Receptor amplification or capture employed the immunoSEQ multiplex PCR assay. TCRdb holds this immuneACCESS table with in-frame rearrangements only. Some clones are missing; in checked studies, unresolved V genes explain under half, and the rest has no known cause. Here the sample has 77,000 or so clones; about 81% occur a single time. Together, the top ten hold more than 4.5% of the sample. Their antigens are not known. The material sequenced was PBMCs, taken from a glioma patient whose treatment included an IDH1 peptide vaccine. All receptors derive from a man in his forties with glioma.

CDR3 sequence: CASSFPLRGSGEKLFF. The CDR3 DNA follows: TGTGCCAGCAGTTTCCCCCTCAGGGGGTCTGGTGAAAAACTGTTTTTT. This chain links TRBV28 with TRBJ1-4, with 7 bases lining up with TRBD1. CDR1 is MDHEN and CDR2 is SYDVKM in the germline V gene. This CDR3 contains 16 residues. Trimming took 3 bases from V and 7 from J; bases not matched to a gene: 11.

This clone has only a few counts. The rearrangement joins TRBV7-9 to TRBJ1-1, with D perhaps TRBD1 (5 bases). CDR1 and CDR2 (germline): SEHNR, FQNEAQ (reference sequence). With 5 bases removed from V and 1 base from J, the gap between germline ends came to 14 bases. The CDR3 is 15 amino acids. Here the CDR3 DNA reads TGTGCCAGCAGCCTGTGGGGGAGGGGGAACACTGAAGCTTTCTTT. Translation: CASSLWGRGNTEAFF.

This clone was seen a few times. This chain uses TRBV6-5 with TRBJ1-1; 7 positions agree with TRBD1. The CDR3 sequence is 13 residues long. Losses at the gene ends were 1 base for V and 10 bases for J; bases not matched to a gene: 6. Germline V gene sequence: CDR1 MNHEY, CDR2 SVGAGI. CDR3 in amino acids: CASSYLGQAGAFF. CDR3 sequence (DNA): TGTGCCAGCAGTTACTTAGGACAGGCTGGAGCTTTCTTT.

V usage is TRBV11-2 and J usage is TRBJ2-7; no definite D call. The CDR3 length is 15 residues. Germline CDR1 reads SGHAT; CDR2 reads FQNNGV. Trimming took off 0 bases at V and 4 bases at J, with 13 bases between the two ends. As DNA, the CDR3 is TGTGCCAGCAGCTTAGATACCGGTACCGGATACGAGCAGTACTTC. Protein sequence: CASSLDTGTGYEQYF.

The rearrangement links TRBV10-1 to TRBJ1-5; 7 bases align to TRBD1. Germline loops: CDR1 WNHNN, CDR2 SYGVQD (reference sequence). This CDR3 is built from 15 residues. Trimming took 8 bases from V and 11 from J; bases not matched to a gene: 18. CDR3 in amino acids: CASAQQGPDTWTQHF. In nucleotides, the CDR3 is TGCGCCAGCGCCCAACAGGGGCCCGATACGTGGACCCAGCATTTT.

The V call is TRBV11-3, the J call TRBJ2-1; 12 bases are shared with TRBD2. The CDR3 is made up of 16 amino acids. With V trimmed by 5 bases and J by 6 bases, 8 bases remained unmatched. Looked up from germline, CDR1 is SGHNT and CDR2 is YENEEA. CDR3 residues: CASSASLAGGINEQFF. Here the CDR3 DNA reads TGTGCCAGCAGCGCTTCACTAGCGGGGGGAATCAATGAGCAGTTCTTC.

The chain is built from TRBV5-5 and TRBJ2-3; 11 positions agree with TRBD2. V was pared by 4 bases and J by 0 bases, with 13 bases of the junction left unmatched. Germline CDR1 and CDR2: SGHKS and YYEKEE (reference sequence). There are 19 residues in the CDR3. The CDR3 DNA is TGTGCCAGCAGCCAAGGGGAGGCTAGCGGGAGGTTGAGCACAGATACGCAGTATTTT. Its protein product is CASSQGEASGRLSTDTQYF.

This chain connects TRBV19 to TRBJ1-2; D gene uncertain. The CDR3 contains 11 residues. The germline gives CDR1 LNHDA, CDR2 SQIVND (reference sequence). The V end lost 6 bases, the J end lost 8 bases, and 10 bases lay between the germline ends. In DNA, the CDR3 is TGTGCCAGTAGAGACCCTTACGGCTACACCTTC. Translated: CASRDPYGYTF.

The V call is TRBV6-6, the J call TRBJ1-4; possibly TRBD1 for D (6 bases). Germline V gives CDR1 MNHNY, CDR2 SVGAGI (reference sequence). The CDR3 is 14 amino acids. V lost 2 bases and J lost 13, with 17 bases in between. The CDR3 sequence is CASSYTSPQGSLFF. The CDR3, as DNA: TGTGCCAGCAGTTACACTTCCCCCCAGGGGTCACTGTTTTTT.

This CDR3 reads CASTGDRGQRSPLHF. The CDR3 nucleotides are TGTGCCAGCACCGGGGACAGGGGGCAACGGTCACCCCTCCACTTT. The rearrangement links TRBV27 to TRBJ1-6; 12 positions match TRBD1. V trimming: 7 bases; J trimming: 10 bases; junction bases outside the gene matches: 8. CDR3 length: 15 residues. In germline, CDR1 is MNHEY, CDR2 SMNVEV (reference sequence).

V and J are TRBV4-1 and TRBJ1-2; TRBD1 agrees at 10 bases. V shed 3 bases, J shed 4 bases, and the junction held 20 bases outside the gene matches. The CDR3 totals 20 residues. CDR1 is MGHRA, CDR2 YSYEKL, per germline. CDR3 protein: CASSHFHSGTGVDPFYGYTF. The CDR3 nucleotides read TGCGCCAGCAGCCATTTTCATTCCGGGACAGGGGTCGACCCATTCTATGGCTACACCTTC.

The chain recombines TRBV11-3 with TRBJ2-2; TRBD1 matches 7 bases. Germline loops: CDR1 SGHNT, CDR2 YENEEA. With 4 bases clipped from V and 6 bases from J, the junction kept 8 bases outside the gene matches. The CDR3 runs 15 residues. The CDR3 sequence is CASSSDRVKAGELFF. The CDR3 region has the DNA TGTGCCAGCAGCTCCGACAGGGTTAAAGCCGGGGAGCTGTTTTTT.

This rearrangement joins TRBV28 to TRBJ2-7, with unresolved D. Germline V gene lookup returns CDR1 MDHEN and CDR2 SYDVKM. The CDR3 totals 12 residues. Trimming pared 1 base from V and 9 bases from J, leaving 10 bases between. In nucleotides, the CDR3 is TGTGCCAGCAGTTTATTCCCCTTTGGGCAGTACTTC. The encoded protein is CASSLFPFGQYF. The entire variable domain, with the rest obtained from reference TRBV28 and TRBJ2-7, is as follows: DVKVTQSSRYLVKRTGEKVFLECVQDMDHENMFWYRQDPGLGLRLIYFSYDVKMKEKGDIPEGYSVSREKKERFSLILESASTNQTSMYLCASSLFPFGQYFGPGTRLTVT.

The chain has TRBV4-1 and TRBJ2-1; 13 bases fit TRBD2. Germline CDR1 is MGHRA and CDR2 is YSYEKL. The CDR3 length is 16 residues. J gave up 6 bases and V 1 base, and 3 bases lay outside the gene matches. The CDR3 sequence is CASSQGLAGGGNEQFF. In nucleotides, the CDR3 is TGCGCCAGCAGCCAAGGACTAGCGGGGGGAGGCAATGAGCAGTTCTTC.

This clone has a handful of counts. The rearrangement uses TRBV30 and TRBJ1-6; tentatively, D is TRBD1 (5 bases). The CDR3 is 13 amino acids. Trimming removed 4 bases at V and 7 bases at J, with 11 bases between. Germline V gives CDR1 GTSNPN, CDR2 SVGIG (reference sequence). The CDR3 DNA follows: TGTGCCTGGAAATCAGGGTTGAATTCACCCCTCCACTTT. Its protein is CAWKSGLNSPLHF.

In this sample, this clone turned up once. V gene TRBV7-9 combines with J gene TRBJ2-1, with D perhaps matching TRBD1 (6 bases). The CDR3 has 17 amino acids. Per germline, CDR1 SEHNR and CDR2 FQNEAQ (reference sequence). V shed 1 base and J shed 0 bases, with 13 bases lying between them. The CDR3: CASSLEGGIGSYNEQFF. The DNA for the CDR3 is TGTGCCAGCAGCTTAGAAGGGGGAATAGGCTCCTACAATGAGCAGTTCTTC. The entire variable domain, with the rest obtained from reference TRBV7-9 and TRBJ2-1, is as follows: DTGVSQNPRHKITKRGQNVTFRCDPISEHNRLYWYRQTLGQGPEFLTYFQNEAQLEKSRLLSDRFSAERPKGSFSTLEIQRTEQGDSAMYLCASSLEGGIGSYNEQFFGPGTRLTVL.

The J gene is TRBJ1-3, the V gene TRBV12-5; D is undetermined. The CDR3 spans 14 residues. Trimming took 1 base from V and 2 from J, leaving 6 bases between them. Germline loops: CDR1 LGHNT, CDR2 FRNRAP. CDR3 sequence (DNA): TGTGCTAGTGGTTTGGGGGGAGCTGGAAACACCATATATTTT. Its translation: CASGLGGAGNTIYF.

V and J are TRBV4-2 and TRBJ1-5; D might be TRBD1 (6 bases). Deletions cut 6 bases from V and 4 bases from J, with 10 bases between. Germline loops: CDR1 LGHNA, CDR2 YNFKEQ. The length of the CDR3 is 13 residues. Written as DNA, the CDR3 is TGTGCCAGCAGTGGGACATTGAATCAGCCCCAGCATTTT. It codes for CASSGTLNQPQHF.

The CDR3 loop reads CASSLTPPGQGAIQPQHF. The DNA for the CDR3 is TGTGCCAGCAGCTTGACCCCCCCGGGACAGGGGGCTATTCAGCCCCAGCATTTT. The J gene is TRBJ1-5, the V gene TRBV5-5; 12 bases line up with TRBD1. From germline, CDR1 is SGHKS and CDR2 YYEKEE (reference sequence). V gave up 1 base and J gave up 6 bases; unmatched junction bases: 11. This CDR3 region has 18 residues.

V is TRBV18 and J is TRBJ1-1; no firm D call. Per germline, CDR1 KGHSH and CDR2 LQKENI. The length of the CDR3 is 13 residues. Deletions cut 0 bases from V and 10 bases from J, with 12 bases between. This CDR3 reads CASSPPTLAGAFF. The CDR3 DNA follows: TGTGCCAGCTCACCACCGACCCTTGCGGGAGCTTTCTTT.

Comment on this clone: Other nucleotide sequences from this sample produce the same CDR3. CDR3 region: CASSRQGGDTQYF. The CDR3 DNA sequence: TGTGCCAGCAGCCGACAGGGAGGAGATACGCAGTATTTT. The chain carries TRBV7-8 and TRBJ2-3; possible D gene TRBD1, 7 bases. CDR3 length: 13 residues. Germline values: CDR1 SGHVS, CDR2 FQNEAQ. V was trimmed by 5 bases and J by 5 bases, leaving 11 bases between them.